The source of this TCR beta chain is a study of shared clonotypes between healthy human individuals. The study's findings and limits: Four donors had roughly 5.2% of their naive CD4 clonotypes in common.

On this clone itself: Its antigen remains unknown.

Genomic DNA per cell subset filled all wells of several immunoSEQ plates. The method was immunoSEQ multiplex PCR; TCRdb's version includes in-frame clones alone and lacks a portion of them. The table shows around 700,000 clones, with roughly 70% occurring only once. The specimen sequenced was memory CD4+ T cells sorted from blood. Specified subset: CD45RA-negative fraction. The clonotype originates from a woman in her twenties or thirties in good health.

CDR3 residues: CATSRVGGSEQFF. CDR3 bases: TGTGCCACCAGCAGAGTGGGGGGCAGTGAGCAGTTCTTC. The chain carries TRBV15 and TRBJ2-1; the D call may be TRBD1 or TRBD2 (6 bases each). The CDR3 consists of 13 residues. Looked up from germline, CDR1 is LNHNV and CDR2 is YYDKDF (reference sequence). V dropped 1 base and J dropped 9 bases, with 10 bases sitting between them.